The 2 T cell receptor beta chains below were found in one sample sequenced in a study of cytomegalovirus exposure and HLA in healthy donors. Amplification used 60 Vbeta primers and 13 Jbeta primers. Sequencing was performed with immunoSEQ multiplex PCR; in TCRdb, only in-frame clones are kept and a portion is missing. The table lists more than 65,000 clones, less than 80% of them singletons, with 5.5% to 8% in the top ten. Material for sequencing was PBMCs. These receptors all stem from a woman aged 50 to 60 in good health and CMV-seropositive.

The genes are TRBV5-1 and TRBJ2-5, with TRBD2 matching 10 bases. The end of the DNA is better explained by TRBJ2-7, so the J call may be wrong. Germline lookup yields CDR1 SGHRS and CDR2 YFSETQ. The length of the CDR3 is 15 residues. DNA of the CDR3: TGCGCCAGCAGCCCGAGAAGCGGGGGGGCCTACGAGCAGTACTTC. Translating gives CASSPRSGGAYEQYF.

The genes are TRBV7-3 and TRBJ2-5, with D perhaps TRBD1 (6 bases). The CDR3 runs to 14 residues. Per the germline V gene, CDR1 is SGHTA and CDR2 is FQGTGA. Trimming removed 1 base from V and 5 bases from J, with 11 bases in between. CDR3 in amino acids: CASSLMAGDETQYF. The CDR3 nucleotides are TGTGCCAGCAGCTTAATGGCAGGGGATGAGACCCAGTACTTC.